One and the same sample provided the 10 T cell receptor beta chains below, sequenced in a study of control samples from healthy donors and cancer patients. Here immunoSEQ multiplex PCR was the method, and the copy in TCRdb shows in-frame clones only, minus some. The sample yields about 120,000 clones, almost 95% seen once. Sequenced: PBMCs. These receptors were obtained from a man older than 75 with head and neck cancer.

This chain connects TRBV2 to TRBJ1-1; no clear D. From germline, CDR1 is SNHLY and CDR2 FYNNEI. There are 14 residues in the CDR3. V gave up 4 bases and J gave up 1 base, with 10 bases separating them. CDR3 sequence (DNA): TGTGCCAGCAGTGTCTCACCCAGGAACACTGAAGCTTTCTTT. It specifies CASSVSPRNTEAFF.

The rearrangement uses TRBV29-1 and TRBJ2-1; TRBD2 aligns across 10 bases. The CDR3 is 16 amino acids. Unmatched junction bases numbered 15, after V lost 7 bases and J lost 6 bases. The germline gives CDR1 SQVTM, CDR2 ANQGSEA. CDR3 DNA sequence: TGCAGCGGTGATGATGAGCGGGGGGGCTTTCTCAATGAGCAGTTCTTC. The encoded protein is CSGDDERGGFLNEQFF.

This rearrangement joins TRBV4-3 to TRBJ1-1; 9 bases are shared with TRBD1. The CDR3 covers 17 residues. The germline V gene encodes CDR1 LGHNA and CDR2 YSLEER. The junction had 8 bases not matched to a gene; V was cut back by 3 bases and J by 0 bases. The chain's CDR3 is CASSHESRDRVNTEAFF. CDR3 nucleotide sequence: TGCGCCAGCAGCCACGAGAGCCGGGACAGGGTGAACACTGAAGCTTTCTTT.

J is TRBJ1-1 and V is TRBV12-5; 8 bases line up with TRBD1. The CDR3 spans 17 residues. CDR1 and CDR2 from the germline V gene are LGHNT and FRNRAP. V shed 0 bases and J 2 bases; nucleotides not matched to a gene: 8. The CDR3 nucleotides read TGTGCTAGTGGTTTGGTGACATCCGGGACAGGTAACACTGAAGCTTTCTTT. Translation gives CASGLVTSGTGNTEAFF.

On this clone: Its ends do not fully match the called genes, so a read error is possible. The chain recombines TRBV2 with TRBJ2-1; no reliable D call. This CDR3 is 13 amino acids long. Germline CDR1 reads SNHLY; CDR2 reads FYNNEI. The DNA of the CDR3 is TGTGCCAGCAAACGCTCAATGTACAGTGAGCAGTTCTTC. This encodes CASKRSMYSEQFF. Using reference TRBV2 and TRBJ2-1 for the parts outside the CDR3, the full variable domain is EPEVTQTPSHQVTQMGQEVILRCVPISNHLYFYWYRQILGQKVEFLVSFYNNEISEKSEIFDDQFSVERPDGSNFTLKIRSTKLEDSAMYFCASKRSMYSEQFFGPGTRLTVL.

The J gene is TRBJ1-3, the V gene TRBV13; D is unclear. Trimming left V 4 bases short and J 1 base short, with 11 bases between. The CDR3 runs 15 residues. Germline CDR1 PRHDT, CDR2 FYEKMQ (reference sequence). For the CDR3, the DNA is TGTGCCAGCAGCTGGGAGACGGTTTCTGGAAACACCATATATTTT. Translating it yields CASSWETVSGNTIYF.

The rearrangement uses TRBV3-1 (or the pseudogene TRBV3-2) and TRBJ1-1, with a possible D match to TRBD1 (5 bases). CDR1 and CDR2 from the germline V gene are LGHDT and YNNKEL (reference sequence). V was cut by 0 bases and J by 1 base, with 6 bases left in between. This CDR3 is built from 14 residues. The CDR3 is CASSQDRANTEAFF. The CDR3 coding sequence is TGTGCCAGCAGCCAAGACAGGGCGAACACTGAAGCTTTCTTT.

This chain links TRBV5-1 with TRBJ2-2; maybe TRBD1 (6 bases). Germline V gene sequence: CDR1 SGHRS, CDR2 YFSETQ. V was shortened by 2 bases and J by 3 bases, with 14 bases between the two germline ends. The CDR3 contains 16 residues. The CDR3 loop is CASSLGQGRYTGELFF. The CDR3 nucleotides read TGCGCCAGCAGCTTAGGTCAGGGGCGTTACACCGGGGAGCTGTTTTTT.

The chain combines TRBV12-3 or TRBV12-4 with TRBJ1-1, with D perhaps TRBD1 (5 bases). This CDR3 region has 12 residues. With 2 bases removed from V and 8 bases from J, the gap between germline ends came to 9 bases. In nucleotides, the CDR3 is TGTGCCAGCAGTTTATTGGGGACCGAAGCTTTCTTT. It is translated as CASSLLGTEAFF.

The J gene is TRBJ2-1, the V gene TRBV5-4; unclear D gene. CDR3 length: 14 amino acids. Germline V gene sequence: CDR1 SGHNT, CDR2 YYREEE (reference sequence). The V and J ends lost 0 bases and 4 bases respectively, with 8 bases between them. The CDR3 coding sequence is TGTGCCAGCAGCTTGGCCAACGGATACAATGAGCAGTTCTTC. Translated: CASSLANGYNEQFF.